These 7 T cell receptor beta chains were all obtained from the same sample, sequenced in a study of T cells in Graves' hyperthyroidism and ophthalmopathy. Researchers took RNA transcripts and amplified the TCR beta CDR3 regions from them. First-round RT-PCR of the TCR CDR3 relied on the HTBI primer set. TCRdb processed the multiplex PCR reads anew with MiXCR; each CDR3 protein has one entry. The sample yields around 570,000 distinct CDR3 sequences, just under 20% seen once. Specimen: blood. These receptors were taken from a man aged 35-49 years with Graves' ophthalmopathy.

This clonotype has at least ten counts. The chain joins TRBV28 to TRBJ2-7, with 8 bases matching TRBD1. CDR1 and CDR2 (germline): MDHEN, SYDVKM. This CDR3 has 16 residues. V lost 6 bases and J lost 3; bases outside the gene matches: 13. As DNA, the CDR3 is TGTGCCAGCAGAAGTTCCAGGACAGGGCGGGACTACGAGCAGTACTTC. Translating gives CASRSSRTGRDYEQYF.

The rearrangement links TRBV6-2 or TRBV6-3 to TRBJ1-4, with D possibly matching TRBD1 (5 bases). V was clipped by 7 bases and J by 3 bases, with 15 bases between them. Germline CDR1 and CDR2: MNHEY and SVGEGT. The CDR3 is made up of 15 amino acids. Written as DNA, the CDR3 is TGTGCCAGCATTCTGCAGGGACTCCCTAATGAAAAACTGTTTTTT. Its protein is CASILQGLPNEKLFF.

V usage is TRBV30 and J usage is TRBJ1-2; possibly TRBD1 for D (6 bases). The CDR3 runs to 16 residues. Trimming took off 2 bases at V and 0 bases at J, with 16 bases between the two ends. The germline V gene has CDR1 GTSNPN and CDR2 SVGIG (reference sequence). CDR3 in DNA: TGTGCCTGGAGTCAGGGGACGGAAGGGACTAACTATGGCTACACCTTC. Translation: CAWSQGTEGTNYGYTF.

This chain links TRBV6-1 with TRBJ2-2; 7 bases are a match to TRBD1. From germline, CDR1 is MNHNS and CDR2 SASEGT. The CDR3 runs to 17 residues. The V gene end was trimmed by 6 bases and the J gene end by 6 bases; junction bases not matched to a gene: 16. The CDR3: CASRAPGQSMAAGELFF. CDR3 DNA: TGTGCCAGCAGGGCCCCGGGACAGTCCATGGCAGCCGGGGAGCTGTTTTTT.

The chain links TRBV15 to TRBJ1-4, with D maybe TRBD1 (5 bases). Germline CDR1 and CDR2: LNHNV and YYDKDF (reference sequence). This CDR3 is 14 amino acids long. V was shortened by 5 bases and J by 4 bases, with 11 bases between the two germline ends. CDR3 sequence (DNA): TGTGCCACCAGCGGGGGTGGGTATAATGAAAAACTGTTTTTT. It is translated as CATSGGGYNEKLFF. Full variable domain (rest looked up from reference TRBV15 and TRBJ1-4): DAMVIQNPRYQVTQFGKPVTLSCSQTLNHNVMYWYQQKSSQAPKLLFHYYDKDFNNEADTPDNFQSRRPNTSFCFLDIRSPGLGDTAMYLCATSGGGYNEKLFFGSGTQLSVL.

The rearrangement uses TRBV7-2 and TRBJ2-6; the D is unclear. Germline V gene lookup returns CDR1 SGHTA and CDR2 FQGNSA. Trimming stripped 6 bases from V and 0 bases from J, with 12 bases between. There are 16 residues in the CDR3. The DNA for the CDR3 is TGTGCCAGCAGTTCGATCTTAAGCTCTGGGGCCAACGTCCTGACTTTC. Its translation: CASSSILSSGANVLTF.

V gene TRBV6-1 combines with J gene TRBJ2-5; no clear D gene. CDR3 length: 13 residues. CDR1 is MNHNS, CDR2 SASEGT, per germline. V lost 4 bases and J 5 bases, leaving 11 bases between the germline ends. The CDR3 spells CASSVNQLETQYF. CDR3 DNA sequence: TGTGCCAGCAGTGTTAACCAACTGGAGACCCAGTACTTC.